These 14 T cell receptor beta chains were sequenced from one sample in a study of breast tumors, draining lymph nodes, adjacent tissues. TCRdb processed the multiplex PCR reads anew with MiXCR; each CDR3 protein has one entry. In the table there are 150,000 to 200,000 distinct CDR3 sequences, approximately 30% of which are singletons. Samples came from axillary lymph nodes draining the breast cancer. Sequencing was performed on axillary lymph node tissue. The receptor set was obtained from a female donor with breast cancer. Some clones in this sample may be carry-over from other donors' samples.

On this clonotype: Being one base from a much bigger clone, this may be a read error. The chain has TRBV20-1 and TRBJ2-7; D remains unclear. There are 11 residues in the CDR3. The germline V gene encodes CDR1 DFQATT and CDR2 SNEGSKA (reference sequence). CDR3 amino acids: CSAGYRYEQSF. The CDR3 DNA sequence: TGCAGTGCTGGGTACAGATACGAGCAGTCCTTC.

Of note for this clonotype: Being one base from a much bigger clone, this may be a read error. V is TRBV7-9 and J is TRBJ1-2, with 8 nucleotides matching TRBD1. This CDR3 spans 15 amino acids. Germline CDR1 is SEHNR and CDR2 is FQNEAQ (reference sequence). V trimming: 3 bases; J trimming: 4 bases; junction bases outside the gene matches: 7. The CDR3, as DNA: TGTGCCAGCAGCTTGACAGGGGTTGCTAGCTATGGCTACACCTTC. Protein product: CASSLTGVASYGYTF.

The table lists this clonotype with many counts. The chain is built from TRBV12-3 or TRBV12-4 and TRBJ1-4; 7 bases fit TRBD1. Unmatched junction bases numbered 8, after V lost 5 bases and J lost 8 bases. CDR3 length equals 14 residues. The CDR3 DNA reads as TGTGCCAGCAGTCAACAGGGGCTGGGAGAAAAACTGTTTTTT. Translation gives CASSQQGLGEKLFF.

The V call is TRBV6-6, the J call TRBJ1-2; 7 bases agree with TRBD1. Looked up from germline, CDR1 is MNHNY and CDR2 is SVGAGI (reference sequence). V dropped 2 bases and J dropped 4; count of bases not matched to a gene: 13. The CDR3 consists of 17 residues. The CDR3 loop reads CASSYVFFRDSFYGYTF. CDR3 DNA: TGTGCCAGCAGTTACGTTTTTTTCCGGGACAGTTTCTATGGCTACACCTTC.

The chain is built from TRBV5-1 and TRBJ2-4; tentatively, D is TRBD1 (6 bases). V shed 4 bases and J shed 1 base, with 12 bases lying between them. There are 15 residues in the CDR3. Germline V CDR1 and CDR2: SGHRS, YFSETQ. CDR3 sequence (DNA): TGCGCCAGCAGCGTTTCCACAGGGGCCAAAAACATTCAGTACTTC. Protein: CASSVSTGAKNIQYF.

This clonotype was observed at least ten times. V gene TRBV14 combines with J gene TRBJ2-1; D is uncertain. Trimming shortened V by 1 base and J by 5 bases, and 6 bases separated the two germline ends. The CDR3 contains 13 residues. Per germline, CDR1 SGHDN and CDR2 FVKESK. The CDR3 DNA follows: TGTGCCAGCAGCCAAGTCGCGGACAATGAGCAGTTCTTC. This encodes CASSQVADNEQFF.

This clonotype was found many times. The chain carries TRBV10-1 and TRBJ2-1; TRBD2 aligns across 8 bases. The CDR3 runs 17 residues. Germline CDR1 WNHNN, CDR2 SYGVQD (reference sequence). V shed 2 bases, J shed 6 bases, and the junction held 12 bases outside the gene matches. In nucleotides, the CDR3 is TGCGCCAGCAGTGAGGGGTGGGACGGGGGGGCCCCCAATGAGCAGTTCTTC. It translates to CASSEGWDGGAPNEQFF.

This clonotype was observed at least ten times. The chain links TRBV6-4 to TRBJ2-3, with D possibly being TRBD2 (5 bases). Germline-derived CDR1 and CDR2 are MRHNA and SNTAGT. V was trimmed by 0 bases and J by 1 base, leaving 11 bases between them. This CDR3 is built from 16 residues. Written as DNA, the CDR3 is TGTGCCAGCAGTGACTCGAGGAGGTCGGGCACAGATACGCAGTATTTT. It encodes CASSDSRRSGTDTQYF.

V usage is TRBV7-2 and J usage is TRBJ2-3, with 8 bases that match TRBD1. Losses at the gene ends were 5 bases for V and 2 bases for J; bases not matched to a gene: 6. The CDR3 has 15 residues. CDR1 and CDR2 (germline): SGHTA, FQGNSA. The CDR3 here is CASSGRTGTTDTQYF. For the CDR3, the DNA is TGTGCCAGCAGCGGCCGGACAGGGACCACAGATACGCAGTATTTT.

This clonotype was observed many times. V is TRBV19 and J is TRBJ1-5; 8 bases line up with TRBD1. The V gene end was trimmed by 4 bases and the J gene end by 2 bases; junction bases not matched to a gene: 7. Germline assignment: CDR1 LNHDA and CDR2 SQIVND (reference sequence). The CDR3 length is 16 residues. The CDR3 spells CASSTWDRLGNQPQHF. DNA of the CDR3: TGTGCCAGTAGTACCTGGGACAGGTTGGGCAATCAGCCCCAGCATTTT.

This clonotype was detected ten times or more. V usage is TRBV9 and J usage is TRBJ1-2; D unclear. CDR1 is SGDLS and CDR2 is YYNGEE in the germline V gene. CDR3 length equals 13 residues. Trimming left V 2 bases short and J 4 bases short, with 9 bases between. The CDR3 nucleotides read TGTGCCAGCAGCGTGAAAGTGGGCTATGGCTACACCTTC. It codes for CASSVKVGYGYTF.

Details on this clonotype: A much larger clonotype is one base distant, so this may be a read error. This rearrangement joins TRBV9 to TRBJ2-1, with D hard to call. CDR3 length equals 14 residues. Germline V gene lookup returns CDR1 SGDLS and CDR2 YYNGEE. CDR3 in DNA: TGTGCCAGCAGCTTAAGCCCCGACGGAAATGAGCAGCTCTTC. It specifies CASSLSPDGNEQLF.

The CDR3 here is CAISEIRGEAFF. As DNA, the CDR3 is TGTGCCATCAGTGAGATCAGGGGCGAAGCTTTCTTT. This chain connects TRBV10-3 to TRBJ1-1; the D gene is possibly TRBD1 (6 bases). The V end was cut by 2 bases, the J end by 8 bases, with 9 bases between. Per germline, CDR1 ENHRY and CDR2 SYGVKD. CDR3 length: 12 amino acids.

This clonotype has ten or more counts. The chain employs TRBV9 and TRBJ2-7; 8 nucleotides line up with TRBD2. The CDR3 runs 15 residues. V lost 0 bases, J lost 1 base, and 3 bases stayed unmatched. The germline CDR1 and CDR2 sequences are SGDLS and YYNGEE. CDR3 nucleotides: TGTGCCAGCAGCGTAGGCGGGGGGACTTCCTACGAGCAGTACTTC. Residues: CASSVGGGTSYEQYF.